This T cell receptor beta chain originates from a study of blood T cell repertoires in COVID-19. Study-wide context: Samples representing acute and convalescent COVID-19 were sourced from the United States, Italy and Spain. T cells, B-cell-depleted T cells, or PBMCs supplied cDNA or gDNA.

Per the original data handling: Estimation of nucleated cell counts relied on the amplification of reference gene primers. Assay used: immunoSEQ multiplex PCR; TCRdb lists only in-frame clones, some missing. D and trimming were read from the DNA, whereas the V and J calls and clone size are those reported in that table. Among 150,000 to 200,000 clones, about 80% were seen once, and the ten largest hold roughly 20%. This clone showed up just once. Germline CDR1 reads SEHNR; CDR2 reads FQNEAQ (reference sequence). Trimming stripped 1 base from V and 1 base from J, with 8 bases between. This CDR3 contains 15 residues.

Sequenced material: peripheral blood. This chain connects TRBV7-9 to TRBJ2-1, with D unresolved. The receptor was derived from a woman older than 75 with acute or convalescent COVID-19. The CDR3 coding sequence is TGTGCCAGCAGCTTAGGGGCAGCATCCTACAATGAGCAGTTCTTC. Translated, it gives CASSLGAASYNEQFF.